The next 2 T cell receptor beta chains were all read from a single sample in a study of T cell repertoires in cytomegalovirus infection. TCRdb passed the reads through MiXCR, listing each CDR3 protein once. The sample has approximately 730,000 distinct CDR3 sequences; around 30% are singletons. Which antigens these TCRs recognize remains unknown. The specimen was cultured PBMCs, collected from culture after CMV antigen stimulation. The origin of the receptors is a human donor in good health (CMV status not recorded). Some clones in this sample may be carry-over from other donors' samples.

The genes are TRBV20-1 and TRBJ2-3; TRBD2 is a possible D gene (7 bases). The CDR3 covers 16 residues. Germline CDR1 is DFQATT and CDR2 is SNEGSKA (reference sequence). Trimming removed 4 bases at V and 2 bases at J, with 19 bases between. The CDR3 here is CSATPFRGGATDTQYF. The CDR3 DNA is TGCAGTGCTACTCCTTTTAGGGGGGGGGCCACAGATACGCAGTATTTT.

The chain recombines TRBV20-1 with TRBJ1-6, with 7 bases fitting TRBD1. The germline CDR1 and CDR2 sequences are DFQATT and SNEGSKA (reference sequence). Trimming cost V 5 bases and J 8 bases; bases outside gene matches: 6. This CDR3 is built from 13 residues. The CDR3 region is CSASRQGDSPLHF. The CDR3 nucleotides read TGCAGTGCTTCGAGACAGGGCGATTCACCCCTCCACTTT.